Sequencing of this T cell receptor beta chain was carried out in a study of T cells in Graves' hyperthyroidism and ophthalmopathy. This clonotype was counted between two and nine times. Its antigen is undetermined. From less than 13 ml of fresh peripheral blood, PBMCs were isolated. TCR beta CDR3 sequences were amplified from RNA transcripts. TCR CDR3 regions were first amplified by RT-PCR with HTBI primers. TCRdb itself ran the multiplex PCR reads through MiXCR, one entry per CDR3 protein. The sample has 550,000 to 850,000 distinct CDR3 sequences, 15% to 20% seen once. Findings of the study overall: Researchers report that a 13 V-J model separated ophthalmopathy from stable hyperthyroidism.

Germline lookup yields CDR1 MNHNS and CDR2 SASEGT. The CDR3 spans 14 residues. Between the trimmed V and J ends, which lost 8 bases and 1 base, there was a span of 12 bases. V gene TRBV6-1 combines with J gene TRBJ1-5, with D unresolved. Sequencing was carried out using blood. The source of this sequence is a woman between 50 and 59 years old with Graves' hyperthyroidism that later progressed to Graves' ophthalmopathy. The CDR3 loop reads CASLASSSNQPQHF. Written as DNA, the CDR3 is TGTGCCAGCTTGGCGTCCTCCAGCAATCAGCCCCAGCATTTT.